The source of this TCR beta chain is a study of glioma-infiltrating T cells. TCR alpha and beta CDR3 regions were amplified from RNA using iRepertoire nested multiplex PCR. TCRdb reprocessed the multiplex PCR reads via MiXCR and lists one record per CDR3 protein. The data contain around 130,000 distinct CDR3 sequences, more than 20% of them singletons. The ends lost 5 bases at V and 4 bases at J; junction bases unmatched: 10. The germline gives CDR1 SGHKS, CDR2 YYEKEE (reference sequence). CDR3 length equals 16 residues. The chain uses TRBV5-5 and TRBJ2-3; TRBD2 matches at 10 bases. The sequenced sample was glioma tissue, nonneoplastic brain tissue, or PBMCs (not recorded which). The source is a human donor with low-grade glioma or glioblastoma, undergoing nonglioma brain surgery, or in good health (not recorded which). DNA for the CDR3: TGTGCCAGCAGTCTGGTCGGTAGCGGGGGGTCAGATACGCAGTATTTT. The encoded protein is CASSLVGSGGSDTQYF.